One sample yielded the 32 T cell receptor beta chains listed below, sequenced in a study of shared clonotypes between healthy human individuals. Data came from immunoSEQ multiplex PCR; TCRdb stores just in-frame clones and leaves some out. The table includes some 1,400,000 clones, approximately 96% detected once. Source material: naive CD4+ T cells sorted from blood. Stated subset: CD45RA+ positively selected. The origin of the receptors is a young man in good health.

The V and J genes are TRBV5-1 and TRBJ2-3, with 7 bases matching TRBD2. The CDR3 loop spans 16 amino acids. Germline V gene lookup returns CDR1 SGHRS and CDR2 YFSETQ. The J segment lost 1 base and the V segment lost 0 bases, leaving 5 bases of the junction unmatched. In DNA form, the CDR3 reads TGCGCCAGCAGCTTGGCCAACCTAGCGGGCACAGATACGCAGTATTTT. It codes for CASSLANLAGTDTQYF.

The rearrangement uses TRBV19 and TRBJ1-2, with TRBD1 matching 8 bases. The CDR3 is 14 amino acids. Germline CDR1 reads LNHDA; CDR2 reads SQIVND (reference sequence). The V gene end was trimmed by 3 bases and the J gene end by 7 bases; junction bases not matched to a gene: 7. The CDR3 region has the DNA TGTGCCAGTAGTATCGCCCAGGGGGCCCGTGGCTACACCTTC. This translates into CASSIAQGARGYTF. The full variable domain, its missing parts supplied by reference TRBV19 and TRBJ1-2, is DGGITQSPKYLFRKEGQNVTLSCEQNLNHDAMYWYRQDPGQGLRLIYYSQIVNDFQKGDIAEGYSVSREKKESFPLTVTSAQKNPTAFYLCASSIAQGARGYTFGSGTRLTVV.

This chain's CDR3 is CASSLATPAYEQYF. CDR3 sequence (DNA): TGCGCCAGCAGCTTGGCGACACCGGCCTACGAGCAGTACTTC. The rearrangement links TRBV5-1 to TRBJ2-7; D unresolved. V shed 0 bases and J shed 2 bases, with 9 bases lying between them. The V gene's germline CDR1 is SGHRS and CDR2 YFSETQ. This CDR3 has 14 amino acids.

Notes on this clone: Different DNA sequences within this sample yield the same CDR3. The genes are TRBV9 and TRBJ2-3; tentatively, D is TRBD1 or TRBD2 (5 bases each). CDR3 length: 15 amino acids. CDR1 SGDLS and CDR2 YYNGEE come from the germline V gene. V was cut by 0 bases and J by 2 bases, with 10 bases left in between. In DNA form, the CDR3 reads TGTGCCAGCAGCGTAGCGGGACGATACACAGATACGCAGTATTTT. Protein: CASSVAGRYTDTQYF.

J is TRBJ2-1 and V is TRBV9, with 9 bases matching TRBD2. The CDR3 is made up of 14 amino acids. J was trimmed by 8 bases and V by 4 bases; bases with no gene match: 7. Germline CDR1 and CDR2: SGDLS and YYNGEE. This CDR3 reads CASSRWTSEYEQFF. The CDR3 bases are TGTGCCAGCAGCAGATGGACTAGCGAGTATGAGCAGTTCTTC.

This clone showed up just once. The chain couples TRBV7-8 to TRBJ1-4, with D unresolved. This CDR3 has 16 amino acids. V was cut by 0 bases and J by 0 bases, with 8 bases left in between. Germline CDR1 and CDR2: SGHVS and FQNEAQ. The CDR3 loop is CASSLARRATNEKLFF. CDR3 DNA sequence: TGTGCCAGCAGCTTAGCTAGGAGGGCAACTAATGAAAAACTGTTTTTT.

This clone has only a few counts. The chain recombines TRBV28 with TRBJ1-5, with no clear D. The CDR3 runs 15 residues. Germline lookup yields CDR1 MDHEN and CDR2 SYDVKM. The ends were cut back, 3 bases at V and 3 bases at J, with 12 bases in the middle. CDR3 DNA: TGTGCCAGCAGTTTCCAAGTAGGGAACAATCAGCCCCAGCATTTT. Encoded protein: CASSFQVGNNQPQHF.

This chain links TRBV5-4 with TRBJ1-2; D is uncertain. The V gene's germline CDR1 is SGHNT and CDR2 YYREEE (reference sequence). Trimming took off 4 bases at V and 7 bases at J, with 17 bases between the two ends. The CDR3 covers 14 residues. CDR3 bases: TGTGCCAGCAGCCATATGGTGGACGTCTCTGGCTACACCTTC. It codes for CASSHMVDVSGYTF.

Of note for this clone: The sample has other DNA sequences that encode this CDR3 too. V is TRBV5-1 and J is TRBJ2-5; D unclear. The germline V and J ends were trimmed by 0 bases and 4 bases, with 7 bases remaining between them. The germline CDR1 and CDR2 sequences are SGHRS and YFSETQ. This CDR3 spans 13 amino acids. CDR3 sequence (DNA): TGCGCCAGCAGCTTGGTGGTCGGAGAGACCCAGTACTTC. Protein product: CASSLVVGETQYF.

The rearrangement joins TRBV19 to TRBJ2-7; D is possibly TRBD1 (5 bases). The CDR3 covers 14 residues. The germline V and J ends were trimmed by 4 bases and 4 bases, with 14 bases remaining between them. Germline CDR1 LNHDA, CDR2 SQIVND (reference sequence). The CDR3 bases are TGTGCCAGTAGTAAGTCAGGGAACCGTTACGAGCAGTACTTC. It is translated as CASSKSGNRYEQYF.

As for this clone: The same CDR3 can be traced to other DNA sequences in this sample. In nucleotides, the CDR3 is TGCGCCAGCAGCTTGGCGGGGGGCGGATCCTACGAGCAGTACTTC. Protein: CASSLAGGGSYEQYF. The V and J genes are TRBV5-1 and TRBJ2-7; maybe TRBD2 (7 bases). Germline V CDR1 and CDR2: SGHRS, YFSETQ. V lost 0 bases and J 1 base, leaving 11 bases between the germline ends. The CDR3 runs to 15 residues.

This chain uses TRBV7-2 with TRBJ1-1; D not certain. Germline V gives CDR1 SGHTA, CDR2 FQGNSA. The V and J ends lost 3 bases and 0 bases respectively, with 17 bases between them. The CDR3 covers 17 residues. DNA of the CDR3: TGTGCCAGCAGCTTGAGGGTTGGCAGAATATTGAACACTGAAGCTTTCTTT. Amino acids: CASSLRVGRILNTEAFF.

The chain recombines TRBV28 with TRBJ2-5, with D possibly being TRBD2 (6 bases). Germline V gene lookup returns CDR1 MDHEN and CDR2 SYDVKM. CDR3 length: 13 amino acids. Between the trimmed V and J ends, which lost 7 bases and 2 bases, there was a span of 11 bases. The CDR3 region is CASIRAGQETQYF. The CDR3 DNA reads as TGTGCCAGCATCCGGGCGGGACAAGAGACCCAGTACTTC.

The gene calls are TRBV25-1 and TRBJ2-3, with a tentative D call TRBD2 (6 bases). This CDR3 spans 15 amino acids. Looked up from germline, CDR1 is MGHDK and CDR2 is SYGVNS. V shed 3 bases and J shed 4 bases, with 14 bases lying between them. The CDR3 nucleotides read TGTGCCAGCAGTGACAGGAGGGCCCGGGCAGATACGCAGTATTTT. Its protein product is CASSDRRARADTQYF.

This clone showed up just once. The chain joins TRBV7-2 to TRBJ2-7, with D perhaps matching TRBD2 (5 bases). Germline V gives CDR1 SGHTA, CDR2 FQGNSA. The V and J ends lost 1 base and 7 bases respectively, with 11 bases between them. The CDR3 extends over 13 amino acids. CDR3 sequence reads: CASSLVWGDEQYF. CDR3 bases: TGTGCCAGCAGCTTAGTATGGGGAGATGAGCAGTACTTC.

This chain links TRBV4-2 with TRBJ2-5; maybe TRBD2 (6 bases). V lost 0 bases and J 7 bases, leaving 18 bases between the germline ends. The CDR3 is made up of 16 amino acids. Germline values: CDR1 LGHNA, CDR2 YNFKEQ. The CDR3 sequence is CASSQDHLREEGTQYF. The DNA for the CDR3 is TGTGCCAGCAGCCAAGACCATCTGCGGGAAGAAGGGACCCAGTACTTC.

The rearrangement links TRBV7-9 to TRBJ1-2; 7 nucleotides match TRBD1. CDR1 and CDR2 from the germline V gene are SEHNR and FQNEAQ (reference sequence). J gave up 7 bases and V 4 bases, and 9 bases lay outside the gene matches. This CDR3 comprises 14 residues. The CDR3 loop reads CASSSPTGVSGYTF. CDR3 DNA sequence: TGTGCCAGCAGCTCCCCCACAGGGGTGAGTGGCTACACCTTC.

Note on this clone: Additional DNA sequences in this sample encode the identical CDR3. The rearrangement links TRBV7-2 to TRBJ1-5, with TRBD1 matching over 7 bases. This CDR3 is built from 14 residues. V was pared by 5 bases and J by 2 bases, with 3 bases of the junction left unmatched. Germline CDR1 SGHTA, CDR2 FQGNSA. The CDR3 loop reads CASSPDRGNQPQHF. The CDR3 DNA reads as TGTGCCAGCAGCCCCGACAGGGGCAATCAGCCCCAGCATTTT.

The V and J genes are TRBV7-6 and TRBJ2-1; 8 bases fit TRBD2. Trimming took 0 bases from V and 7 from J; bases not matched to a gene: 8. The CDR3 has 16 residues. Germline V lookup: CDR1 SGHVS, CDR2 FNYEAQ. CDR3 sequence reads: CASSLALAGPGNEQFF. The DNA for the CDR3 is TGTGCCAGCAGCTTAGCCCTAGCGGGCCCGGGGAATGAGCAGTTCTTC.

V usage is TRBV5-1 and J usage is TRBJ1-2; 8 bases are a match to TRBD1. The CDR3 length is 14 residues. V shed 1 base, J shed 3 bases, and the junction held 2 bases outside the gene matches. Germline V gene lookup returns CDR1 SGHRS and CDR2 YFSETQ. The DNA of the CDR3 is TGCGCCAGCAGCTTGTCGACAGGGGACTATGGCTACACCTTC. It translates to CASSLSTGDYGYTF. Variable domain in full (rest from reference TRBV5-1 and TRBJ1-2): KAGVTQTPRYLIKTRGQQVTLSCSPISGHRSVSWYQQTPGQGLQFLFEYFSETQRNKGNFPGRFSGRQFSNSRSEMNVSTLELGDSALYLCASSLSTGDYGYTFGSGTRLTVV.

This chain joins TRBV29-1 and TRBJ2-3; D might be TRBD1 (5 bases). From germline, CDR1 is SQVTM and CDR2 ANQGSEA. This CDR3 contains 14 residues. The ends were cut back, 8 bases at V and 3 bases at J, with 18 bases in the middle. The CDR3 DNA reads TGCAGCACCGAGGATAGGGGATTTACAGATACGCAGTATTTT. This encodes CSTEDRGFTDTQYF.

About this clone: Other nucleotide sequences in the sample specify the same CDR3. The CDR3 nucleotides read TGTGCCAGCAGCTTGGCGGGAGGGCCCGATGAGCAGTTCTTC. This translates into CASSLAGGPDEQFF. This chain uses TRBV7-9 with TRBJ2-1, with 9 nucleotides matching TRBD2. Per germline, CDR1 SEHNR and CDR2 FQNEAQ (reference sequence). Trimming at V came to 3 bases and at J to 8 bases, leaving 5 bases not matched to a gene. This CDR3 contains 14 residues.

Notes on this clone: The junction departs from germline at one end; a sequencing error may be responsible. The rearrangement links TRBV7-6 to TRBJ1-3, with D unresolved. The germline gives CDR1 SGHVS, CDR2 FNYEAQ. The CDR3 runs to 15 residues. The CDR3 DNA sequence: TGTGCCAGCAGCCTAGCCTCTCGCCCTGGAAACACCATATATTTT. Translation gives CASSLASRPGNTIYF.

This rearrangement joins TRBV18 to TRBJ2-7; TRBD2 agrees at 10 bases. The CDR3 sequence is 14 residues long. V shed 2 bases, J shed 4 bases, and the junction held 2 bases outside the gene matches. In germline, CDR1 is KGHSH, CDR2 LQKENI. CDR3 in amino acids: CASSPIAGGYEQYF. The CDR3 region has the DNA TGTGCCAGCTCACCAATAGCGGGAGGATACGAGCAGTACTTC.

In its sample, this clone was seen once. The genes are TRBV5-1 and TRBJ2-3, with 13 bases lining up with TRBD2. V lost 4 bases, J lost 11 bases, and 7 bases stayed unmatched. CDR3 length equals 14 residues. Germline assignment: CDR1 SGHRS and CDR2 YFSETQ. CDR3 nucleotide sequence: TGCGCCAGCAGCGACGGGACTAGCGGGAAATTGCAGTATTTT. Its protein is CASSDGTSGKLQYF.

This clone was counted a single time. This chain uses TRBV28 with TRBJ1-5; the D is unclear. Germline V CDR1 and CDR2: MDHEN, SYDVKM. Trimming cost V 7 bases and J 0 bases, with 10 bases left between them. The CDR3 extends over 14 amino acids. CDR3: CASNIPGSNQPQHF. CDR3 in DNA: TGTGCCAGCAATATACCGGGTAGCAATCAGCCCCAGCATTTT.

The CDR3 reads CASSLRDWSTTGELFF. For the CDR3, the DNA is TGCGCCAGCAGCTTGCGGGACTGGTCGACCACCGGGGAGCTGTTTTTT. The chain uses TRBV5-1 and TRBJ2-2, with D perhaps matching TRBD2 (6 bases). Germline-derived CDR1 and CDR2 are SGHRS and YFSETQ. This CDR3 is built from 16 residues. V was clipped by 1 base and J by 4 bases, with 14 bases between them.

The DNA for the CDR3 is TGTGCCAGCAGCTCATGGGACAGGAGAGACACCTACGAGCAGTACTTC. Amino acids: CASSSWDRRDTYEQYF. The rearrangement links TRBV7-9 to TRBJ2-7; TRBD1 matches 8 bases. This CDR3 is 16 amino acids long. Per germline, CDR1 SEHNR and CDR2 FQNEAQ (reference sequence). After removal of 4 bases from V and 2 bases from J, the junction contained 10 bases not matched to a gene.

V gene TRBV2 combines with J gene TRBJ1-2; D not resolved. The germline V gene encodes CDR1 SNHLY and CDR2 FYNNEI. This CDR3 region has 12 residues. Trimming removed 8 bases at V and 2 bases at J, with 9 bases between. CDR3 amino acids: CASGVQNYGYTF. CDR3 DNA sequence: TGTGCCAGCGGGGTCCAGAACTATGGCTACACCTTC.

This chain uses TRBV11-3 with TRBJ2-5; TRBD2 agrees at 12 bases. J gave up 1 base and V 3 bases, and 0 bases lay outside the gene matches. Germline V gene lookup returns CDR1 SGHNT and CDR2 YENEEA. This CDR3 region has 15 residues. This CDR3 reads CASSLTSGGQETQYF. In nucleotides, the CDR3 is TGTGCCAGCAGCTTGACTAGCGGGGGCCAAGAGACCCAGTACTTC.

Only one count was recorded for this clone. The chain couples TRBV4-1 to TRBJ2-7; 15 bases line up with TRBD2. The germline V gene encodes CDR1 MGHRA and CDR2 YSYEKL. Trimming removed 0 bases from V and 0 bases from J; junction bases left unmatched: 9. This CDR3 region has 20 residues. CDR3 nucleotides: TGCGCCAGCAGCCAAGAAAGAGGAGGACTAGCGGGAGGGCCCTCCTACGAGCAGTACTTC. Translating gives CASSQERGGLAGGPSYEQYF.

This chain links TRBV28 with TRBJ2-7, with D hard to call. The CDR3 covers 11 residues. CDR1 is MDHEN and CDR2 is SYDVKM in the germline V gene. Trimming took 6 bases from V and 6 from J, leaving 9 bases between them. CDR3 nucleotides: TGTGCCAGCAGAACTGGCCGCGAGCAGTACTTC. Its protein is CASRTGREQYF.